Shown below are 4 T cell receptor beta chains from a single sample sequenced in a study (dated by TCRdb to about 2017). Sequencing was carried out with an Illumina HiSeq 2500. TCRdb reanalyzed the raw reads on its own, using fastp at Q25 for trimming and MiXCR for clone calling, and kept in-frame beta chains. Entries are consolidated by CDR3 protein sequence, retaining the most common genes and DNA. The sample has 500 to 550 distinct CDR3 sequences on record, less than 40% of them singletons. The top ten constitute over 50% of the sample. Sequences were obtained from CD8+ T cells (not recorded whether cultured). These receptors were obtained from a female donor.

A word on this clonotype: The junction does not match germline at one end; this may be a read error. The chain couples TRBV19 to TRBJ2-3; D gene uncertain. The germline V gene encodes CDR1 LNHDA and CDR2 SQIVND (reference sequence). This CDR3 contains 13 residues. The CDR3 reads CASSIRSSDMQYF. The CDR3 DNA reads TGTGCCAGTAGTATCCGGAGCTCAGATATGCAGTATTTT.

Regarding this clonotype: A read error may be the cause here, since a much bigger clone is one base away. The rearrangement links TRBV21-1 to TRBJ1-2; the DNA was not used to check the table's D call, TRBD1. TRBV21-1 is designated a pseudogene. CDR3 length: 16 amino acids. CDR3 protein: CASSKGRLPPGYGYTF. Here the CDR3 DNA reads TGTGCCAGCAGCAAAGGCAGGCTACCACCGGGCTATGGCTACACCTTC.

This clonotype appeared a few times. A much larger clone lies a single base off, so this may be a read error. The chain links TRBV7-3 to TRBJ1-2; D not certain. The CDR3 sequence is 14 residues long. In germline, CDR1 is SGHTA, CDR2 FQGTGA. The CDR3 DNA is TGTGCCAGCAGCTTGTCCGGTGGGGAATATGGCTACGCCTTC. Translation: CASSLSGGEYGYAF.

This clonotype is hyperexpanded (1% or more) in the sample. V usage is TRBV7-7 and J usage is TRBJ2-1; D gene unclear. Trimming cost V 1 base and J 7 bases, with 2 bases left between them. Per the germline V gene, CDR1 is SSHAT and CDR2 is FNYEAQ (reference sequence). The CDR3 runs 11 residues. The CDR3 sequence: CASSLGNEQFF. In DNA form, the CDR3 reads TGTGCCAGCAGCTTAGGGAATGAGCAGTTCTTC. The whole variable domain, filled in from reference TRBV7-7 and TRBJ2-1, reads GAGVSQSPRYKVTKRGQDVTLRCDPISSHATLYWYQQALGQGPEFLTYFNYEAQPDKSGLPSDRFSAERPEGSISTLTIQRTEQRDSAMYRCASSLGNEQFFGPGTRLTVL.